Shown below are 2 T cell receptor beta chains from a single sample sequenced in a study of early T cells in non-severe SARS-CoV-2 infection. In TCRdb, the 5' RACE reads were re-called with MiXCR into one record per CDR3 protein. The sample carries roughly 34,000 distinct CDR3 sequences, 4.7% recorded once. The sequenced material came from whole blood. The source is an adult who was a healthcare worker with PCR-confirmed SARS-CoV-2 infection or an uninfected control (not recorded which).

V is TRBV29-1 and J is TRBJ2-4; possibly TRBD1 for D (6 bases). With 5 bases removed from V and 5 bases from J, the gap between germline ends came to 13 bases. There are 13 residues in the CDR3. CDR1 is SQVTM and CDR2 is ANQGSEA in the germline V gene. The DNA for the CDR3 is TGCAGCGTTTATACAGGGTCGGAAAACATTCAGTACTTC. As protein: CSVYTGSENIQYF.

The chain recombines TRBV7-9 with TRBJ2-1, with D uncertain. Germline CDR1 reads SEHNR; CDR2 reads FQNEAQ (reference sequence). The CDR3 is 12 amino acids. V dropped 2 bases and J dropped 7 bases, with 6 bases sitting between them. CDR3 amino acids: CASSLSKNEQFF. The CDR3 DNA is TGTGCCAGCAGCTTAAGTAAGAATGAGCAGTTCTTC.